The clone carrying this TCR beta chain has only a few counts. Its antigen remains unknown. The repertoire was sequenced with immunoSEQ multiplex PCR; TCRdb's copy has only in-frame clones and lacks some. The table has more than 20,000 clones, around four fifths seen once; the top ten hold about 16%. This CDR3 has 13 amino acids. The V end lost 6 bases, the J end lost 3 bases, and 9 bases lay between the germline ends. Unexposed donor CD4+ T cells date from 2011-2018, before the COVID-19 pandemic. Isolation of CD4+ T cells took place after about eleven days in culture. The data were taken from a study of CD4 T cells in relation to SARS-CoV-2 and coronaviruses.

The origin of this receptor is a human donor in good health. Source material: CD4+ T cells from PBMCs, cultured in vitro. The genes are TRBV12-3 or TRBV12-4 and TRBJ1-3; no firm D call. CDR3: CASSPDGGNTIYF. In nucleotides, the CDR3 is TGTGCCAGCAGCCCTGATGGTGGAAACACCATATATTTT.